The entry below describes one TCR beta chain. What antigen it recognizes has not been identified. A junction boundary mismatches the germline segment, possibly from a read error. A control cohort of 11 patients who had been given myeloablative marrow transplants with methotrexate plus a calcineurin inhibitor was sampled 1 year after transplant. Peripheral blood and bone marrow mononuclear cells were isolated by Ficoll-Hypaque density centrifugation and cryopreserved. The CDR3, from cysteine to phenylalanine, totals 15 residues. Only the CDR3 DNA stays, 45 bases, in frame from base 1. The germline V gene gives CDR1 as SGHTA and CDR2 as FQGTGA. The data were obtained in a study of T cells after posttransplantation cyclophosphamide (TCRdb year 2016). In the study overall: T cell repertoire reconstitution was tracked by TRB sequencing after myeloablative bone marrow transplantation in which posttransplantation cyclophosphamide was used as GVHD prophylaxis. TRB sequencing was also done on up to about 3 additional blood samples from 2 to 5.2 years after transplant in 3 patients, and on pretransplant blood from a handful of patients. Samples from around 40 PTCy-treated patients and 16 related bone marrow donors of those patients were subjected to antigen receptor sequencing. TRA and TRB clonality were tightly correlated in roughly ten samples, so subsequent TCR analyses focused on TRB only. Public TRB sequences were searched against a database of over 3,600 sequences associated with responses to pathogens, tumor antigens, self-antigens and alloantigens. TRB sequencing was performed on blood from all 35 or so PTCy patients with 1-year posttransplant specimens.

Genomic DNA was the input for TRB sequencing, which was run either with the immunoSEQ assay at survey resolution or with the hsTCRB kit. Concerning the study's data processing: The immunoSEQ software handled the initial read processing, while the LymphoSeq R package was used for the repertoire analyses. Clonality was calculated as 1 minus normalized Shannon entropy, and the Gini coefficient was also calculated for each TRB dataset. To infer phenotypes in unsorted samples, TRB sequences from sorted subsets of the recipient or donor were mapped onto unsorted samples from the same recipient. Sourced from immuneACCESS, this table was stored by TCRdb with only in-frame sequences that have V and J called. A share of the clones is absent; for the studies checked, an unresolved V gene accounts for under half, and the remainder has no known explanation. The V and J calls and the clone size are those of that table, but D and trimming were determined from the DNA. Present in this sample are about 15,000 clones, roughly 84% of which were seen just once. About 5% of the sample lies in the top ten.

The paper as a whole reports these results and caveats: The TRB repertoires of T cells infiltrating skin or the GI tract showed only limited overlap with the TRB repertoires found in blood. Across about 40 patients, TRB clonality was highly associated with recipient CMV seropositivity and CMV reactivation, and PTCy diversity was similar to diversity in CNI/methotrexate controls. At 1-2 months, donor-recipient similarity was low but rose over the first year, and the later blood repertoires were often dominated by donor CD8+ memory clones.

The clonotype originates from a male patient in his late teens or twenties who received an allogeneic stem cell transplant from a related donor, was CMV-positive, and had no GVHD. Following a transplant, some T cells may be graft donor cells, not patient cells. Source: PBMCs, taken roughly 350 days after allogeneic stem cell transplant with calcineurin inhibitor and methotrexate. Recombination connected TRBV7-3 to TRBJ2-1; TRBD2 fits 10 bases in the junction. The DNA reads TGTGCCAGCAGCAAGCGGGAGGGCTCCTACAGTGAGCAGTTCTTC. Translated, this is CASSKREGSYSEQFF. The reference TRBV7-3 and TRBJ2-1 proteins fill in what lies around the CDR3, so the full variable domain reads GAGVSQTPSNKVTEKGKYVELRCDPISGHTALYWYRQSLGQGPEFLIYFQGTGAADDSGLPNDRFFAVRPEGSVSTLKIQRTERGDSAVYLCASSKREGSYSEQFFGPGTRLTVL.